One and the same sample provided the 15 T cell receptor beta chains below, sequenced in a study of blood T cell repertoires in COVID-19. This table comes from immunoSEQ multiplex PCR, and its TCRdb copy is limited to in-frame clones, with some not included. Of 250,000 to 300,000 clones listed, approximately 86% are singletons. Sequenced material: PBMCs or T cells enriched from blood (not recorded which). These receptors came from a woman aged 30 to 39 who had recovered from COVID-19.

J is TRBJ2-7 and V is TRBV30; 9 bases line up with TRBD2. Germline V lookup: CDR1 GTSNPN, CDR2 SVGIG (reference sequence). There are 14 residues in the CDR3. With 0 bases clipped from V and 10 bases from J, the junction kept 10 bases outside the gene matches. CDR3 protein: CAWSVGGLASPQYF. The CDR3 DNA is TGTGCCTGGAGTGTGGGGGGACTAGCATCCCCCCAGTACTTC.

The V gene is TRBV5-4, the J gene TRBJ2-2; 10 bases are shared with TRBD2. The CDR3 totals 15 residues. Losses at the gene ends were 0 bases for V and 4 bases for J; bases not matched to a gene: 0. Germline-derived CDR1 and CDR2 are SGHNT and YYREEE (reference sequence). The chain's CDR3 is CASSLASGGTGELFF. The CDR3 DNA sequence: TGTGCCAGCAGCTTGGCTAGCGGGGGCACCGGGGAGCTGTTTTTT.

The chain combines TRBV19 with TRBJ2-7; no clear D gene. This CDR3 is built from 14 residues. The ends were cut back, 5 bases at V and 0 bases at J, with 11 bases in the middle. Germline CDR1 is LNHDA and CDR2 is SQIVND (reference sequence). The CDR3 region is CASSSTLNSYEQYF. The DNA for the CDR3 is TGTGCCAGTAGTTCGACACTGAACTCCTACGAGCAGTACTTC.

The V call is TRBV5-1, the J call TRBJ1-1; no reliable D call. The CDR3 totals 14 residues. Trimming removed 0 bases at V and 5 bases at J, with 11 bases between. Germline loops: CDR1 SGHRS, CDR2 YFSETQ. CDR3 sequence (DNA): TGCGCCAGCAGCTTGGAGGTTTCGGGAACTGAAGCTTTCTTT. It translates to CASSLEVSGTEAFF. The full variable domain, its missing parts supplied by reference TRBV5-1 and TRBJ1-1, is KAGVTQTPRYLIKTRGQQVTLSCSPISGHRSVSWYQQTPGQGLQFLFEYFSETQRNKGNFPGRFSGRQFSNSRSEMNVSTLELGDSALYLCASSLEVSGTEAFFGQGTRLTVV.

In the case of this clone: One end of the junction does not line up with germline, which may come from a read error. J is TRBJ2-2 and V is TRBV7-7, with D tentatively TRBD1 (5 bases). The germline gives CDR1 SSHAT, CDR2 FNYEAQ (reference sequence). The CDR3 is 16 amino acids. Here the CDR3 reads CASSLSGIANTGELFF. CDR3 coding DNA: TGTGCTAGCAGCCTATCAGGGATCGCGAACACCGGGGAGCTGTTTTTT.

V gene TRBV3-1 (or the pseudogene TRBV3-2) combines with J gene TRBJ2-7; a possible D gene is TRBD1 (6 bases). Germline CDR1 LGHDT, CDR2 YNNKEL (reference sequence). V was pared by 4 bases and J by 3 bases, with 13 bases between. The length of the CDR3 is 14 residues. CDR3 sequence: CASSPRGAGYEQYF. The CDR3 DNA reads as TGTGCCAGCAGCCCCAGGGGCGCAGGCTACGAGCAGTACTTC.

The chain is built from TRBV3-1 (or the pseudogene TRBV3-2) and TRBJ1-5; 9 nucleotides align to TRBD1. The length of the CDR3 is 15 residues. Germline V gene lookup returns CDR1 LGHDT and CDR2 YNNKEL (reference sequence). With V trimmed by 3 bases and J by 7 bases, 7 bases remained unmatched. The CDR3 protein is CASSQGQGDGQPQHF. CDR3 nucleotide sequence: TGTGCCAGCAGCCAGGGACAGGGAGACGGGCAGCCCCAGCATTTT.

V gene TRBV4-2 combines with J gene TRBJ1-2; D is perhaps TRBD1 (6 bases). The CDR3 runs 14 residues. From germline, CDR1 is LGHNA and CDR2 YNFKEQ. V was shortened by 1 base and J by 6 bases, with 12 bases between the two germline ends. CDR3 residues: CASSQARGAHGYTF. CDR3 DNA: TGTGCCAGCAGCCAAGCTCGGGGGGCGCATGGCTACACCTTC.

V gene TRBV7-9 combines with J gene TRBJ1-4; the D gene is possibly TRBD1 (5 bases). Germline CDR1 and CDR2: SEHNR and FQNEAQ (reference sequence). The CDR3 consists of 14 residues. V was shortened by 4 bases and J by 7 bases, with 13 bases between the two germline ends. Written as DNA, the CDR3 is TGTGCCAGCAGCTCCTTACAGGAGGGTGAAAAACTGTTTTTT. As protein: CASSSLQEGEKLFF. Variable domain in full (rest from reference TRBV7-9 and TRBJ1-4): DTGVSQNPRHKITKRGQNVTFRCDPISEHNRLYWYRQTLGQGPEFLTYFQNEAQLEKSRLLSDRFSAERPKGSFSTLEIQRTEQGDSAMYLCASSSLQEGEKLFFGSGTQLSVL.

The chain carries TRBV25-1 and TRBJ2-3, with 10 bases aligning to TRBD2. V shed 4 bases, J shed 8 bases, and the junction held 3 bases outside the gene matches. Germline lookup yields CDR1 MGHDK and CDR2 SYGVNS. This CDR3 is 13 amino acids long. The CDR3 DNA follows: TGTGCCAGCAGTGTGCTAGCGGGAGTTACGCAGTATTTT. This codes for CASSVLAGVTQYF. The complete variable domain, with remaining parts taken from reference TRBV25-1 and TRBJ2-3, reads EADIYQTPRYLVIGTGKKITLECSQTMGHDKMYWYQQDPGMELHLIHYSYGVNSTEKGDLSSESTVSRIRTEHFPLTLESARPSHTSQYLCASSVLAGVTQYFGPGTRLTVL.

DNA for the CDR3: TGTGCCAGCAGCCCCGGCGCAGGGGGCTCCTACGAGCAGTACTTC. Protein sequence: CASSPGAGGSYEQYF. The chain combines TRBV9 with TRBJ2-7; 7 positions match TRBD1. CDR1 is SGDLS and CDR2 is YYNGEE in the germline V gene. V shed 4 bases and J 0 bases; nucleotides not matched to a gene: 7. The CDR3 runs to 15 residues.

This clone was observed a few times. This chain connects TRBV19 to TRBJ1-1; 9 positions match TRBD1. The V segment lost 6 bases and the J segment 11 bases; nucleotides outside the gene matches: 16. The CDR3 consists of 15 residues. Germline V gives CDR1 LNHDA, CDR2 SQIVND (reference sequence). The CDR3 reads CASSSREQGAHRAFF. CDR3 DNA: TGTGCCAGTAGCTCACGAGAACAGGGGGCTCACAGGGCTTTCTTT.

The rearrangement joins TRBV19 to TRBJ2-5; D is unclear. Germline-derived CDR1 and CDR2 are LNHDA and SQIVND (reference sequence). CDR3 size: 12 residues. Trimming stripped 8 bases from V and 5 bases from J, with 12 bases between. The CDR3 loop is CASASFEETQYF. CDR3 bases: TGTGCCAGTGCAAGCTTCGAGGAGACCCAGTACTTC.

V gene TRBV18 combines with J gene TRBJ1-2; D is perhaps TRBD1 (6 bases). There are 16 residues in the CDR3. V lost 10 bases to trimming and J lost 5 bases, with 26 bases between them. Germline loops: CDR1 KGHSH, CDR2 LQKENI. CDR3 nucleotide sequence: TGTGCCACCTCGCCGGACAGACAATCCCTCAAGTATGGCTACACCTTC. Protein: CATSPDRQSLKYGYTF.

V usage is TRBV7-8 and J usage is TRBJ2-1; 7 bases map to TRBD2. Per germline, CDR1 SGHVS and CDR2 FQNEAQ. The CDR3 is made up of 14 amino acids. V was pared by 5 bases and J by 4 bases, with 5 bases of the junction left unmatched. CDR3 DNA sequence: TGTGCCAGCAGCCTCAGCGGGACTTACAATGAGCAGTTCTTC. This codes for CASSLSGTYNEQFF.